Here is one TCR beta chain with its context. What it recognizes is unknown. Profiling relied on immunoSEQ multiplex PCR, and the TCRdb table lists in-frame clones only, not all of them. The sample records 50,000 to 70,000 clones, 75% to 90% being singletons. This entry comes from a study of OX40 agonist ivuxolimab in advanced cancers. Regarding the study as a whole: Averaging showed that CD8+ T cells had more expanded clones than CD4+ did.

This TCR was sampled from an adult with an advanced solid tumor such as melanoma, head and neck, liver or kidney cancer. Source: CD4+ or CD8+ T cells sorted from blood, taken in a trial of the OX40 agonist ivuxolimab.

The CDR3 DNA sequence: TGTGCCAGCTCCCGCACGAGGAACACTGAAGCTTTCTTT. As protein: CASSRTRNTEAFF. The rearrangement uses TRBV18 and TRBJ1-1; D gene unclear. Germline V gene sequence: CDR1 KGHSH, CDR2 LQKENI. The CDR3 is 13 residues long. V lost 6 bases and J lost 1, with 9 bases in between.